The clone carrying this TCR beta chain came up a few times. Its antigen is still unknown. This sample includes further DNA sequences coding for the same CDR3. Germline CDR1 MNHEY, CDR2 SMNVEV (reference sequence). This CDR3 is built from 15 residues. Germline trimming cut 5 bases from V and 5 bases from J; bases unmatched to any gene: 9. This sample is drawn from a study of glioma-infiltrating T cells after dendritic cell vaccination. Study-wide context: Dendritic cells derived from monocytes and pulsed with autologous tumor lysate formed the vaccine.

Points from the study as a whole: Longer survival after dendritic cell vaccination followed higher pretreatment TIL content.

Up to 2 ug genomic DNA was used for TCRB CDR3 amplification. The PCR used 60 V beta and 13 J beta primers. Method: immunoSEQ multiplex PCR; TCRdb's copy keeps in-frame clones and lacks some. The repertoire includes around 37,000 clones, approximately 84% of them detected once, and approximately 8.4% sits in the top ten. This chain links TRBV27 with TRBJ2-5, with 9 bases matching TRBD1. Specimen: blood, collected before dendritic cell vaccination. This receptor was identified in a human donor with glioblastoma. In DNA form, the CDR3 reads TGTGCCAGCAGTCCCGGGACAGGGAACGCGGAGACCCAGTACTTC. Its translation: CASSPGTGNAETQYF.